The entry below describes one T cell receptor (beta chain). Its antigen remains unidentified. The CDR3 sequence is 12 residues long. Sequenced by immunoSEQ multiplex PCR; TCRdb stores in-frame clones only, minus some. Among roughly 45,000 clones, roughly 84% were seen once, and the ten largest hold over 15%. The data originate from a study of T cell responses to AZD1222 COVID-19 vaccine. Study results and limitations: Unmutated variant regions reportedly attract nearly half of all spike-specific TCRs. When two AZD1222 doses had been given, Spike-specific TCR breadth and depth rose.

Doses given second, at about 4 or about 12 weeks, were pooled. The source material was peripheral blood, sampled 28 days after the second AZD1222 dose. The TCR originated in an adult who received the AZD1222 COVID-19 vaccine. The chain carries TRBV12-1 and TRBJ2-7; the table's D call, TRBD1, was not checked against the DNA. TRBV12-1 is a known pseudogene. CDR3 protein: CASSLTGHEQYF. The CDR3 DNA reads as TGTGCCAGCAGCTTGACAGGGCACGAGCAGTACTTC.